Given below is one T cell receptor beta chain in context. No antigen is known for it. Relative to the germline gene, one junction end is altered; a read error may explain this. The data were obtained in a study of cytotoxic CD8 clonotypes in ibrutinib-treated CLL. TCRdb's table, derived via immunoSEQ multiplex PCR, lists solely in-frame clones and lacks some. Of over 140,000 clones in the sample, around 82% were seen once. Points from the study as a whole: Clonality went higher at ibrutinib response and then dropped back toward baseline at progression. In comparison with age-matched healthy donors, baseline clonality was higher and tracked circulating CD8+ T-cell counts.

The receptor was derived from a human donor with chronic lymphocytic leukemia. Sequenced here: PBMCs, sampled after 36 months of ibrutinib treatment.

CDR3 amino acids: CASSPRAGQVLLF. CDR3 DNA sequence: TGTGCCAGCTCACCCCGCGCGGGACAGGTATTGCTCTTT. The V gene is TRBV18, the J gene TRBJ1-1, with 8 nucleotides matching TRBD1. Germline V lookup: CDR1 KGHSH, CDR2 LQKENI. The CDR3 length is 13 residues.